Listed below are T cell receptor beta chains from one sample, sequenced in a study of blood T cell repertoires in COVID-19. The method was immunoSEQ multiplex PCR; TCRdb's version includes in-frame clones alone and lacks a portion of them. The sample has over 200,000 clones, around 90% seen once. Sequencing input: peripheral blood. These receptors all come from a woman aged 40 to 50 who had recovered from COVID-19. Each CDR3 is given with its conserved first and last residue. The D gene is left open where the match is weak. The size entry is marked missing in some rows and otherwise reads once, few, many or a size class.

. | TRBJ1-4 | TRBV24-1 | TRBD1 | TGTGCCACCAGTGAGACCGGGACAGGGCCTGAAAAACTGTTTTTT | CATSETGTGPEKLFF
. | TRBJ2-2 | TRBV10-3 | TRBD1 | TGTGCCATCAGTGACGGGACAGAGAATACCGGGGAGCTGTTTTTT | CAISDGTENTGELFF
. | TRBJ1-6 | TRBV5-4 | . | TGTGCCAGCAGCTCAACACAGTCTAATTCACCCCTCCACTTT | CASSSTQSNSPLHF
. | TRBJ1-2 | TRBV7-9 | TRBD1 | TGTGCCAGCAGCACCCCTGGACAGGGTCTTGGCTATGGCTACACCTTC | CASSTPGQGLGYGYTF
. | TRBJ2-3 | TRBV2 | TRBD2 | TGTGCCAGCAGTGTCCGGCTAGCGGGAGCCTCTAGCACAGATACGCAGTATTTT | CASSVRLAGASSTDTQYF
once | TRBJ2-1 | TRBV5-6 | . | TGTGCCAGCAGCTTGGCCCTTTCGACAGGCAACAATGAGCAGTTCTTC | CASSLALSTGNNEQFF
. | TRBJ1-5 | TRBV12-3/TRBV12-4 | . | TGTGCCAGCAGTTGGGCGGGGAGGCAGCCCCAGCATTTT | CASSWAGRQPQHF
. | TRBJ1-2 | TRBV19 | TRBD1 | TGTGCCAGTAGCCCCCGGGACAGGCCCTATGGCTACACCTTC | CASSPRDRPYGYTF
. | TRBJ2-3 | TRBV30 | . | TGTGCCTGGAGTGTACTGGGTGGGGGGAATTTT | CAWSVLGGGNF
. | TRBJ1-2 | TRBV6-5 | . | TGTGCCACCCAGACTAACTATGGCTACACCTTC | CATQTNYGYTF
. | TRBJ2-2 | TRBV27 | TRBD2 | TGTGCCAGCAGTCGCGGGGGACTAGCGGCCGGGGAGCTGTTTTTT | CASSRGGLAAGELFF
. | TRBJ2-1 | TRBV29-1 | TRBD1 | TGCAGCGTTGCCAGGACAGGGGGCTCCTACAATGAGCAGTTCTTC | CSVARTGGSYNEQFF
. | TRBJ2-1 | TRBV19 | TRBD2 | TGTGCCAGTAGTCCAGGACTAGCGGGAGGAGGTTACAATGAGCAGTTCTTC | CASSPGLAGGGYNEQFF
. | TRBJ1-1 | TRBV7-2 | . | TGTGCCAGCAGCCAGACAGGCCGGGGTGACACTGAAGCTTTCTTT | CASSQTGRGDTEAFF
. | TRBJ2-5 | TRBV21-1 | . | TGTGCCAGCAGCCCCCGGACTAGCGGGACGCCCCTTGCCCAGTACTTC | CASSPRTSGTPLAQYF
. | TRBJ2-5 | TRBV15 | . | TGTGCCACCAGCAGAGCCCAGGGTCAAGAGACCCAGTACTTC | CATSRAQGQETQYF
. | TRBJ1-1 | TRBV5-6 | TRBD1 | TGTGCCAGCAGTCCGACAGGGCTTCGGACTGAAGCTTTCTTT | CASSPTGLRTEAFF
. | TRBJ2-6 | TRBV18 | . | TGTGCCAGCTCCCCGGAGGGGCTCTGGGCCAACGTCCTGACTTTC | CASSPEGLWANVLTF
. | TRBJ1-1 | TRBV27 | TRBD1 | TGTGCCAGCAGCTATGGACAGGGGGACACTGAAGCTTTCTTT | CASSYGQGDTEAFF
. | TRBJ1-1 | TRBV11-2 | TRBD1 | TGTGCCAGCAGCTGGGACAGGGTGAACACTGAAGCTTTCTTT | CASSWDRVNTEAFF
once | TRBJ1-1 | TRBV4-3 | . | TGCGCCAGCAGCCAAGCCCATCGAGCTTGGACTGAAGCTTTCTTT | CASSQAHRAWTEAFF
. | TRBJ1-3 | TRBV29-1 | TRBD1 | TGCAGCGTCGGACAGGGACAGGTGGGAAACACCATATATTTT | CSVGQGQVGNTIYF
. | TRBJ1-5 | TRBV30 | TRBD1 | TGTGCCTGGAGTTCAGGGGGTGATCAGCCCCAGCATTTT | CAWSSGGDQPQHF
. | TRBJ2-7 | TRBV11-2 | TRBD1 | TGTGCCAGCAGCTTAGGGCAGGGGGCGAGATACGAGCAGTACTTC | CASSLGQGARYEQYF
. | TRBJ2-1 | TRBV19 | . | TGTGCCAGTAGTATCTCTAGCTCCTACAATGAGCAGTTCTTC | CASSISSSYNEQFF
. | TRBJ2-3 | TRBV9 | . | TGTGCCAGCAGCGTAGTAGCAACTAGCACAGATACGCAGTATTTT | CASSVVATSTDTQYF
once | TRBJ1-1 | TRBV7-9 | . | TGTGCCAGCAGCTTATTATCTCGGAACACTGAAGCTTTCTTT | CASSLLSRNTEAFF
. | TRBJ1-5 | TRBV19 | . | TGTGCCAGTAGTGCGGCGTATAGCAATCAGCCCCAGCATTTT | CASSAAYSNQPQHF
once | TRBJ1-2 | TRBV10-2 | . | TGCGCCAGCAGTGAGGCGGGCAACTATGGCTACACCTTC | CASSEAGNYGYTF